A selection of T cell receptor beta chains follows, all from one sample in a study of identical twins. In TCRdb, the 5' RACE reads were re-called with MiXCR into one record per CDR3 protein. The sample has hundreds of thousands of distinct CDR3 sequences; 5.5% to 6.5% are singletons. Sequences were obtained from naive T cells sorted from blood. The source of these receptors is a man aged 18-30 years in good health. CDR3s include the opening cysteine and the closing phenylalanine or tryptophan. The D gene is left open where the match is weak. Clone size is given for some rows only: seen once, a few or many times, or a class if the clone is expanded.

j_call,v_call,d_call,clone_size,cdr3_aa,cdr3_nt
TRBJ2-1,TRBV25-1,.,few,CASRQTGASSYNEQFF,TGTGCCAGCAGACAGACAGGCGCTAGCTCCTACAATGAGCAGTTCTTC
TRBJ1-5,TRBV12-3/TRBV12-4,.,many,CASGLMRISNQPQHF,TGTGCCAGCGGACTTATGCGGATAAGCAATCAGCCCCAGCATTTT
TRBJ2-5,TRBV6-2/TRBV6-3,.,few,CASSAGTVQTQYF,TGTGCCAGCAGTGCCGGGACCGTCCAGACCCAGTACTTC
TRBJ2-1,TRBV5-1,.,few,CASSAPGLSYNEQFF,TGCGCCAGCAGCGCCCCGGGTCTCTCCTACAATGAGCAGTTCTTC
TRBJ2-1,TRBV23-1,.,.,CATLDIYNEQFF,TGCGCCACCCTAGACATATACAATGAGCAGTTCTTC
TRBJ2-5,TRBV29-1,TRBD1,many,CSAWTGGETQYF,TGCAGCGCCTGGACAGGGGGAGAGACCCAGTACTTC
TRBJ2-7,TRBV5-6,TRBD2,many,CASSLIPGGPLTYEQYF,TGTGCCAGCAGCTTAATCCCGGGAGGACCCCTTACCTACGAGCAGTACTTC
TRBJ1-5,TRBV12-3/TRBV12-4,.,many,CASSRPTGEGPQHF,TGTGCCAGCAGTCGCCCGACAGGCGAAGGGCCCCAGCATTTT
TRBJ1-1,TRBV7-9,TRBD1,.,CASSLTGGELWGTEAFF,TGTGCCAGCAGCTTGACAGGGGGCGAACTGTGGGGCACTGAAGCTTTCTTT
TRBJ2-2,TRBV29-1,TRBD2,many,CSVGLAGAGELFF,TGCAGCGTTGGACTAGCGGGAGCCGGGGAGCTGTTTTTT
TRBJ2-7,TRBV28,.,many,CASSSNRVIKYEQYF,TGTGCCAGCAGCTCCAACAGGGTTATTAAATACGAGCAGTACTTC
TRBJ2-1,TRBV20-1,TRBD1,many,CSAIPHRGRFNRQFF,TGCAGTGCCATCCCTCACAGGGGGCGGTTTAATCGGCAGTTCTTC
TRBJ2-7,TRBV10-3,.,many,CAIRYEGGYEQYF,TGTGCCATCAGGTACGAGGGTGGATACGAGCAGTACTTC
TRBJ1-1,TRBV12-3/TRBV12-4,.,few,CASSFDPWNTEAFF,TGTGCCAGCAGTTTCGACCCATGGAACACTGAAGCTTTCTTT
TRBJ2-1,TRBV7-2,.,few,CASSRGQSYGNEQFF,TGTGCCAGCAGCCGGGGGCAGTCCTACGGCAATGAGCAGTTCTTC
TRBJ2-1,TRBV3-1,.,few,CASSQGRRNEQFF,TGTGCCAGCAGCCAAGGCCGACGGAATGAGCAGTTCTTC
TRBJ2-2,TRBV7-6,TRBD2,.,CASSLDLAGGSSGELFF,TGTGCCAGCAGCTTAGATCTAGCGGGAGGATCCTCCGGGGAGCTGTTTTTT
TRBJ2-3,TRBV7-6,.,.,CASTSQGTPRETDTQYF,TGTGCCAGCACCTCTCAGGGGACCCCCAGGGAAACAGATACGCAGTATTTT
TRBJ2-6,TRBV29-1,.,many,CSVDEDGANVLTF,TGCAGCGTCGATGAGGATGGGGCCAACGTCCTGACTTTC
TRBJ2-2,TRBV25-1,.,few,CASSELGLPDGELFF,TGTGCCAGCAGTGAACTGGGACTGCCGGACGGGGAGCTGTTTTTT